A single sample is the source of the 23 T cell receptor beta chains below, sequenced in a study of PD-1 blockade in classical Hodgkin lymphoma. Sequenced by immunoSEQ multiplex PCR; TCRdb stores in-frame clones only, minus some. There are 25,000 to 30,000 clones in the sample; around 67% occur only once, and 12% lies in the top ten. Each patient relapsed following autologous stem cell transplantation, and prior brentuximab vedotin exposure differed. Source: peripheral blood mononuclear cells (PBMCs), taken before the second cycle of nivolumab. The origin of the receptors is a human donor with classical Hodgkin lymphoma.

This clone was counted only a few times. The V and J genes are TRBV9 and TRBJ2-2, with D possibly being TRBD2 (6 bases). CDR1 is SGDLS, CDR2 YYNGEE, per germline. The CDR3 is made up of 15 amino acids. Deletions cut 4 bases from V and 0 bases from J, with 10 bases between. CDR3 sequence reads: CASSQRRANTGELFF. The CDR3 nucleotides are TGTGCCAGCAGCCAAAGGAGGGCGAACACCGGGGAGCTGTTTTTT.

This clone is labeled as medium-sized. The chain recombines TRBV14 with TRBJ1-5; no definite D call. This CDR3 is built from 15 residues. Deletions cut 1 base from V and 3 bases from J, with 10 bases between. The germline V gene has CDR1 SGHDN and CDR2 FVKESK. CDR3 sequence reads: CASSQGRQNNQPQHF. The CDR3 DNA follows: TGTGCCAGCAGCCAAGGTCGGCAGAACAATCAGCCCCAGCATTTT.

This chain links TRBV30 with TRBJ1-2; no reliable D call. CDR1 GTSNPN and CDR2 SVGIG come from the germline V gene (reference sequence). This CDR3 has 11 residues. Trimming pared 1 base from V and 1 base from J, leaving 1 base between. The CDR3 DNA follows: TGTGCCTGGAGTGATAACTATGGCTACACCTTC. It yields the protein CAWSDNYGYTF.

This clone is medium-sized. The CDR3 sequence is CASSYPTGNDQPQHF. CDR3 nucleotide sequence: TGTGCCAGCAGTTACCCCACAGGCAACGATCAGCCCCAGCATTTT. J is TRBJ1-5 and V is TRBV6-6; D possibly corresponds to TRBD1 (5 bases). CDR1 is MNHNY and CDR2 is SVGAGI in the germline V gene (reference sequence). This CDR3 region has 15 residues. V was clipped by 2 bases and J by 5 bases, with 13 bases between them.

The chain is built from TRBV4-1 and TRBJ1-6; D possibly corresponds to TRBD1 (6 bases). There are 16 residues in the CDR3. The germline CDR1 and CDR2 sequences are MGHRA and YSYEKL. Trimming left V 0 bases short and J 10 bases short, with 16 bases between. The CDR3 nucleotides are TGCGCCAGCAGCCAAGAGGCGACAGGCCTTCTGTCACCCCTCCACTTT. Amino acid sequence: CASSQEATGLLSPLHF.

V gene TRBV11-2 combines with J gene TRBJ2-7; no clear D gene. The germline V gene encodes CDR1 SGHAT and CDR2 FQNNGV. This CDR3 has 14 amino acids. V lost 1 base and J 6 bases, leaving 13 bases between the germline ends. The CDR3 sequence: CASSLGSVPSEQYF. In DNA form, the CDR3 reads TGTGCCAGCAGCTTAGGTAGTGTCCCTTCCGAGCAGTACTTC.

The V call is TRBV11-2, the J call TRBJ1-2; D remains unclear. The ends were cut back, 0 bases at V and 6 bases at J, with 11 bases in the middle. CDR1 SGHAT and CDR2 FQNNGV come from the germline V gene. CDR3 size: 14 residues. The CDR3 sequence: CASSLERTSHGYTF. The CDR3 DNA reads TGTGCCAGCAGCTTAGAACGCACCTCCCATGGCTACACCTTC.

The genes are TRBV5-6 and TRBJ1-1; no clear D gene. The CDR3 is made up of 13 amino acids. V lost 0 bases and J lost 7, with 10 bases in between. CDR1 is SGHDT, CDR2 YYEEEE, per germline. CDR3 nucleotides: TGTGCCAGCAGCTTGGCGGGAGGAGGTGAAGCTTTCTTT. Protein: CASSLAGGGEAFF.

The V gene is TRBV7-7, the J gene TRBJ2-3, with D perhaps matching TRBD2 (7 bases). The V gene lost 2 bases and the J gene lost 2 bases, with 11 bases spanning the gap. CDR1 and CDR2 (germline): SSHAT, FNYEAQ (reference sequence). This CDR3 has 15 amino acids. DNA of the CDR3: TGTGCCAGCAGCTTAAAGGGGGGGACCACAGATACGCAGTATTTT. The encoded protein is CASSLKGGTTDTQYF.

This clone was found once. V is TRBV18 and J is TRBJ2-7, with D tentatively TRBD1 or TRBD2 (5 bases each). Germline V gene sequence: CDR1 KGHSH, CDR2 LQKENI. V lost 3 bases, J lost 7 bases, and 16 bases lay in between. The CDR3 runs 14 residues. The DNA of the CDR3 is TGTGCCAGCTCACCTTGGGACGGATCTTGGGAGCAGTACTTC. Its protein product is CASSPWDGSWEQYF.

This chain connects TRBV30 to TRBJ2-2, with D possibly being TRBD1 (5 bases). Deletions cut 1 base from V and 4 bases from J, with 7 bases between. Germline values: CDR1 GTSNPN, CDR2 SVGIG (reference sequence). This CDR3 contains 13 residues. The CDR3 loop is CAWSGQITGELFF. For the CDR3, the DNA is TGTGCCTGGAGTGGACAGATCACCGGGGAGCTGTTTTTT. Variable domain in full (rest from reference TRBV30 and TRBJ2-2): SQTIHQWPATLVQPVGSPLSLECTVEGTSNPNLYWYRQAAGRGLQLLFYSVGIGQISSEVPQNLSASRPQDRQFILSSKKLLLSDSGFYLCAWSGQITGELFFGEGSRLTVL.

This chain joins TRBV6-6 and TRBJ1-5; no firm D call. Germline CDR1 and CDR2: MNHNY and SVGAGI (reference sequence). This CDR3 contains 14 residues. The V gene lost 0 bases and the J gene lost 11 bases, with 14 bases spanning the gap. CDR3 nucleotides: TGTGCCAGCAGTTACTCGACCCAAAGTCCGTCCCAGCATTTT. The encoded protein is CASSYSTQSPSQHF.

This sequence joins TRBV18 and TRBJ1-1; D is unclear. Germline CDR1 and CDR2: KGHSH and LQKENI. The CDR3 loop spans 14 amino acids. Deletions cut 5 bases from V and 0 bases from J, with 10 bases between. The CDR3 sequence is CASSSQPVNTEAFF. As DNA, the CDR3 is TGTGCCAGCTCATCTCAACCGGTGAACACTGAAGCTTTCTTT.

The rearrangement uses TRBV4-3 and TRBJ2-7, with 8 bases identical to TRBD1. Germline-derived CDR1 and CDR2 are LGHNA and YSLEER. The CDR3 length is 18 residues. Trimming removed 0 bases from V and 3 bases from J; junction bases left unmatched: 13. The CDR3 region is CASSQEATRTGLLYEQYF. CDR3 sequence (DNA): TGCGCCAGCAGCCAAGAAGCCACGCGGACAGGGCTCCTCTACGAGCAGTACTTC.

This clone was seen a single time. CDR3 amino acids: CATSRGVGLGGSEQYF. The CDR3 nucleotides read TGTGCCACCAGCAGAGGCGTGGGACTAGGGGGCAGCGAGCAGTACTTC. V and J are TRBV15 and TRBJ2-7; D perhaps matches TRBD2 (8 bases). The germline V gene encodes CDR1 LNHNV and CDR2 YYDKDF (reference sequence). CDR3 size: 16 residues. Trimming pared 1 base from V and 6 bases from J, leaving 19 bases between. The whole variable domain, remainder taken from reference TRBV15 and TRBJ2-7, is DAMVIQNPRYQVTQFGKPVTLSCSQTLNHNVMYWYQQKSSQAPKLLFHYYDKDFNNEADTPDNFQSRRPNTSFCFLDIRSPGLGDTAMYLCATSRGVGLGGSEQYFGPGTRLTVT.

Relative to its sample, this clone is medium-sized. The chain employs TRBV7-7 and TRBJ2-2; 7 bases align to TRBD1. Unmatched junction bases numbered 4, after V lost 5 bases and J lost 1 base. CDR1 and CDR2 (germline): SSHAT, FNYEAQ (reference sequence). The CDR3 consists of 15 residues. The CDR3 nucleotides read TGTGCCAGCAGCCCGGGACAGATGAACACCGGGGAGCTGTTTTTT. Amino acids: CASSPGQMNTGELFF.

The rearrangement links TRBV5-1 to TRBJ1-3; D unclear. CDR3 length equals 13 residues. With 7 bases removed from V and 0 bases from J, the gap between germline ends came to 8 bases. Germline CDR1 SGHRS, CDR2 YFSETQ. The CDR3 is CASRPYSGNTIYF. The CDR3, as DNA: TGCGCCAGCCGCCCCTACTCTGGAAACACCATATATTTT.

This rearrangement joins TRBV28 to TRBJ2-7; the match to TRBD2 covers 9 bases. The germline CDR1 and CDR2 sequences are MDHEN and SYDVKM. The V and J ends lost 1 base and 4 bases, in that order; junction bases with no gene match: 2. The CDR3 is made up of 14 amino acids. The CDR3 sequence is CASSLSTSGYEQYF. The CDR3 DNA is TGTGCCAGCAGTTTATCGACTAGCGGTTACGAGCAGTACTTC.

The chain couples TRBV5-1 to TRBJ2-5, with D possibly matching TRBD2 (6 bases). The CDR3 loop spans 15 amino acids. CDR1 SGHRS and CDR2 YFSETQ come from the germline V gene. V lost 0 bases and J 5 bases, leaving 14 bases between the germline ends. CDR3 DNA: TGCGCCAGCAGCTTGGGGAGGGCCGCGGGGGAGACCCAGTACTTC. It codes for CASSLGRAAGETQYF.

The CDR3 spells CASTLAPNTEAFF. The CDR3 DNA is TGTGCCAGCACCCTCGCCCCGAACACTGAAGCTTTCTTT. The genes are TRBV28 and TRBJ1-1; no firm D call. Germline assignment: CDR1 MDHEN and CDR2 SYDVKM. The CDR3 extends over 13 amino acids. Trimming took 7 bases from V and 1 from J, leaving 10 bases between them.

The chain has TRBV13 and TRBJ2-7; 15 bases fit TRBD2. The germline gives CDR1 PRHDT, CDR2 FYEKMQ (reference sequence). This CDR3 comprises 20 residues. Trimming at V came to 1 base and at J to 2 bases, leaving 12 bases not matched to a gene. CDR3: CASSLALRGLAGGRTYEQYF. CDR3 DNA: TGTGCCAGCAGCTTAGCCCTCCGGGGACTAGCGGGGGGTAGGACCTACGAGCAGTACTTC.

Concerning this clone itself: Different DNA sequences within this sample yield the same CDR3. The chain employs TRBV18 and TRBJ1-2; a possible D gene is TRBD1 (6 bases). CDR1 KGHSH and CDR2 LQKENI come from the germline V gene. V lost 6 bases to trimming and J lost 2 bases, with 10 bases between them. The CDR3 loop spans 13 amino acids. The CDR3 spells CASSPTGNYGYTF. Here the CDR3 DNA reads TGTGCCAGCTCCCCTACAGGGAACTATGGCTACACCTTC. The full variable domain, rest sourced from reference TRBV18 and TRBJ1-2, is NAGVMQNPRHLVRRRGQEARLRCSPMKGHSHVYWYRQLPEEGLKFMVYLQKENIIDESGMPKERFSAEFPKEGPSILRIQQVVRGDSAAYFCASSPTGNYGYTFGSGTRLTVV.

This clone was counted once. The V gene is TRBV10-1, the J gene TRBJ2-7, with D tentatively TRBD2 (5 bases). The germline CDR1 and CDR2 sequences are WNHNN and SYGVQD (reference sequence). The CDR3 totals 14 residues. Trimming took 4 bases from V and 8 from J, leaving 18 bases between them. This CDR3 reads CASSGLALGGKQYF. The CDR3 DNA reads as TGCGCCAGCAGTGGATTGGCACTCGGAGGAAAGCAGTACTTC.